Shown below are 31 T cell receptor beta chains from a single sample sequenced in a study of T cells in Graves' hyperthyroidism and ophthalmopathy. Amplification targeted TCR beta CDR3 regions from RNA transcripts. The HTBI primer set was used in a first-round RT-PCR of the TCR CDR3. Using its own MiXCR run on the multiplex PCR reads, TCRdb lists one record per CDR3 protein. The sample yields around 390,000 distinct CDR3 sequences, roughly 15% seen once. The sequenced material came from blood. The receptor source for this set is a woman in her 30s with Graves' ophthalmopathy.

This clonotype was counted ten times or more. V usage is TRBV3-1 and J usage is TRBJ2-5; 8 bases match TRBD2. Germline V gene sequence: CDR1 LGHDT, CDR2 YNNKEL (reference sequence). Trimming removed 4 bases from V and 5 bases from J; junction bases left unmatched: 9. This CDR3 spans 15 amino acids. CDR3 bases: TGTGCCAGCAGCCTCGGGACTAGTGGATCGGAGACCCAGTACTTC. This sequence encodes CASSLGTSGSETQYF.

This clonotype appeared many times. The chain uses TRBV20-1 and TRBJ1-4; D unresolved. The CDR3 consists of 16 residues. Germline V lookup: CDR1 DFQATT, CDR2 SNEGSKA (reference sequence). Trimming took off 0 bases at V and 0 bases at J, with 11 bases between the two ends. The CDR3 loop is CSARDLYEATNEKLFF. The CDR3 DNA reads TGCAGTGCTAGAGACCTTTACGAGGCAACTAATGAAAAACTGTTTTTT.

Ten or more counts support this clonotype. V usage is TRBV7-8 and J usage is TRBJ2-7; D is perhaps TRBD1 (6 bases). This CDR3 is 14 amino acids long. The V gene's germline CDR1 is SGHVS and CDR2 FQNEAQ. Between the trimmed V and J ends, which lost 1 base and 4 bases, there was a span of 11 bases. CDR3 region: CASSLGGQNYEQYF. In DNA, the CDR3 is TGTGCCAGCAGCTTAGGGGGGCAGAATTACGAGCAGTACTTC.

This clonotype was detected ten times or more. The V and J genes are TRBV2 and TRBJ2-3; unclear D gene. The CDR3 is 12 amino acids. V was clipped by 0 bases and J by 9 bases, with 7 bases between them. Germline loops: CDR1 SNHLY, CDR2 FYNNEI. The CDR3 nucleotides are TGTGCCAGCAGTGAAGCAGATTACACGCAGTATTTT. Protein product: CASSEADYTQYF.

This chain joins TRBV19 and TRBJ1-1; 10 nucleotides agree with TRBD1. V dropped 5 bases and J dropped 4; count of bases not matched to a gene: 13. CDR3 length equals 17 residues. Germline values: CDR1 LNHDA, CDR2 SQIVND (reference sequence). In nucleotides, the CDR3 is TGTGCCAGTAGTCCCCGGGACAGGGGCCTAATGGGCACTGAAGCTTTCTTT. Amino acid sequence: CASSPRDRGLMGTEAFF.

The rearrangement joins TRBV10-3 to TRBJ1-3; D gene unclear. The CDR3 loop spans 18 amino acids. CDR1 and CDR2 (germline): ENHRY, SYGVKD. V lost 9 bases, J lost 0 bases, and 24 bases lay in between. The CDR3 region has the DNA TGTGCCATAAGCCATGGACTGGCCCCCCGAAGCTCTGGAAACACCATATATTTT. It is translated as CAISHGLAPRSSGNTIYF.

For this clonotype: This may arise from a read error, as a much more abundant clone is one base away. CDR3 DNA sequence: TGTGCCAGCAGCCCGTGGGGATGGGCAGAGGCCACAGATACGCAGTATTTT. Its translation is CASSPWGWAEATDTQYF. The chain recombines TRBV6-2 or TRBV6-3 with TRBJ2-3; no clear D gene. From germline, CDR1 is MNHEY and CDR2 SVGEGT. This CDR3 contains 17 residues. Between the trimmed V and J ends, which lost 6 bases and 2 bases, there was a span of 21 bases.

This clonotype was counted ten times or more. The chain has TRBV7-9 and TRBJ2-3, with no clear D. CDR1 is SEHNR, CDR2 FQNEAQ, per germline (reference sequence). Trimming pared 5 bases from V and 7 bases from J, leaving 13 bases between. The CDR3 consists of 13 residues. For the CDR3, the DNA is TGTGCCAGCAGCAATGTTGGGCAATATACGCAGTATTTT. It codes for CASSNVGQYTQYF.

This clonotype was observed many times. The V gene is TRBV10-2, the J gene TRBJ2-7; 7 bases agree with TRBD1. Germline lookup yields CDR1 WSHSY and CDR2 SAAADI. The V segment lost 7 bases and the J segment 1 base; nucleotides outside the gene matches: 10. The CDR3 runs to 15 residues. The CDR3 DNA sequence: TGCGCCAGCAATGCCCTGGGACAGATTTCCTACGAGCAGTACTTC. Protein product: CASNALGQISYEQYF.

Ten or more counts support this clonotype. CDR3 in DNA: TGTGCCAGCAGCGGACCTAGCGGGGGGGCCCCCTACAATGAGCAGTTCTTC. This encodes CASSGPSGGAPYNEQFF. The rearrangement links TRBV11-1 to TRBJ2-1, with 12 bases matching TRBD2. The CDR3 spans 17 residues. V was clipped by 5 bases and J by 2 bases; unmatched bases: 7. The germline gives CDR1 SGHAT, CDR2 FQDESV (reference sequence).

On this clonotype itself: This sequence may be a read error, since a much larger clone differs from it by one base. This sequence joins TRBV6-6 and TRBJ2-7, with D perhaps TRBD1 (6 bases). The CDR3 runs to 14 residues. Germline V gene lookup returns CDR1 MNHNY and CDR2 SVGAGI (reference sequence). CDR3 residues: CASSYSGGGSEQHF. The CDR3, as DNA: TGTGCCAGCAGTTACTCTGGGGGCGGGTCCGAGCAGCACTTC.

The table lists this clonotype with many counts. The V call is TRBV20-1, the J call TRBJ2-7; 10 nucleotides line up with TRBD2. Germline loops: CDR1 DFQATT, CDR2 SNEGSKA (reference sequence). The V segment lost 6 bases and the J segment 4 bases; nucleotides outside the gene matches: 6. The CDR3 is 13 residues long. Here the CDR3 reads CSAKAGGFYEQYF. CDR3 sequence (DNA): TGCAGTGCCAAAGCGGGGGGGTTTTACGAGCAGTACTTC.

This clonotype was counted ten times or more. The chain is built from TRBV5-1 and TRBJ2-3, with TRBD1 matching over 9 bases. With 4 bases clipped from V and 4 bases from J, the junction kept 10 bases outside the gene matches. Germline CDR1 SGHRS, CDR2 YFSETQ. This CDR3 has 16 residues. DNA for the CDR3: TGCGCCAGCAGCAAGGGGACAGGGATGGTGGCAGATACGCAGTATTTT. Amino acid sequence: CASSKGTGMVADTQYF.

As to this clonotype: This sequence may be a read error, since a much larger clone differs from it by one base. J is TRBJ1-5 and V is TRBV19; unclear D gene. From germline, CDR1 is LNHDA and CDR2 SQIVND (reference sequence). The CDR3 is 11 residues long. CDR3 loop: CTSGDVRPQHF. DNA for the CDR3: TGTACCAGTGGAGATGTCCGGCCCCAGCATTTT.

The rearrangement joins TRBV12-3 or TRBV12-4 to TRBJ2-2; 8 bases align to TRBD2. The CDR3 loop spans 16 amino acids. The J segment lost 3 bases and the V segment lost 6 bases, leaving 9 bases of the junction unmatched. The CDR3 loop reads CASRMWRGAHTGELFF. The CDR3 DNA is TGTGCCAGCAGAATGTGGCGGGGGGCCCACACCGGGGAGCTGTTTTTT.

This clonotype was counted many times. This rearrangement joins TRBV7-2 to TRBJ2-1; 7 bases match TRBD2. Looked up from germline, CDR1 is SGHTA and CDR2 is FQGNSA. The CDR3 spans 16 residues. Trimming took 5 bases from V and 7 from J; bases not matched to a gene: 14. This CDR3 is CASSRGGTGGLNEQFF. Here the CDR3 DNA reads TGTGCCAGCAGCCGAGGTGGGACGGGGGGACTAAATGAGCAGTTCTTC. Complete variable domain (other parts from reference TRBV7-2 and TRBJ2-1): GAGVSQSPSNKVTEKGKDVELRCDPISGHTALYWYRQSLGQGLEFLIYFQGNSAPDKSGLPSDRFSAERTGGSVSTLTIQRTQQEDSAVYLCASSRGGTGGLNEQFFGPGTRLTVL.

This clonotype has only a few counts. V and J are TRBV29-1 and TRBJ1-4; 9 bases match TRBD1. With V trimmed by 1 base and J by 6 bases, 9 bases remained unmatched. CDR1 and CDR2 from the germline V gene are SQVTM and ANQGSEA. The CDR3 is made up of 16 amino acids. Here the CDR3 DNA reads TGCAGCGTTGAAGTACCGGGACAGGGTGCGGATGAAAAACTGTTTTTT. Protein: CSVEVPGQGADEKLFF.

This clonotype was counted ten times or more. The chain combines TRBV5-1 with TRBJ2-7; a possible D gene is TRBD2 (6 bases). V was cut by 1 base and J by 3 bases, with 11 bases left in between. Germline loops: CDR1 SGHRS, CDR2 YFSETQ. CDR3 size: 14 residues. CDR3 nucleotides: TGCGCCAGCAGCTTGTGGCGGGGCGACTACGAGCAGTACTTC. This sequence encodes CASSLWRGDYEQYF. Full variable domain (rest looked up from reference TRBV5-1 and TRBJ2-7): KAGVTQTPRYLIKTRGQQVTLSCSPISGHRSVSWYQQTPGQGLQFLFEYFSETQRNKGNFPGRFSGRQFSNSRSEMNVSTLELGDSALYLCASSLWRGDYEQYFGPGTRLTVT.

This clonotype was seen repeatedly, ten times or more. V usage is TRBV6-1 and J usage is TRBJ1-1, with TRBD1 as a possible D gene (5 bases). The CDR3 runs 13 residues. Per germline, CDR1 MNHNS and CDR2 SASEGT. V lost 3 bases and J lost 10, with 15 bases in between. Here the CDR3 DNA reads TGTGCCAGCAGTGAGGGACCGGGTTGGGCAGCTTTCTTT. Protein sequence: CASSEGPGWAAFF.

This clonotype was recorded many times. This chain links TRBV25-1 with TRBJ1-2; D possibly corresponds to TRBD1 (5 bases). V was pared by 3 bases and J by 8 bases, with 13 bases between. Germline CDR1 and CDR2: MGHDK and SYGVNS. The CDR3 has 13 residues. CDR3 amino acids: CASSDPAGGGYTF. The CDR3 DNA reads as TGTGCCAGCAGTGATCCAGCTGGGGGGGGCTACACCTTC.

The chain recombines TRBV10-3 with TRBJ2-7; D is unresolved. This CDR3 comprises 15 residues. Germline loops: CDR1 ENHRY, CDR2 SYGVKD. Between the trimmed V and J ends, which lost 0 bases and 0 bases, there was a span of 9 bases. This CDR3 reads CAISESPSPSYEQYF. CDR3 coding DNA: TGTGCCATCAGTGAGTCACCTAGTCCCTCCTACGAGCAGTACTTC.

This clonotype came up a few times. The chain combines TRBV15 with TRBJ2-1, with 12 bases lining up with TRBD2. The CDR3 runs to 14 residues. Germline CDR1 and CDR2: LNHNV and YYDKDF (reference sequence). V was clipped by 4 bases and J by 9 bases; unmatched bases: 4. CDR3 nucleotide sequence: TGTGCCACCAGCATCCGACTAGCGGGGGTTGAGCAGTTCTTC. Its protein is CATSIRLAGVEQFF.

V gene TRBV7-9 combines with J gene TRBJ1-1; TRBD1 might be the D (5 bases). Germline assignment: CDR1 SEHNR and CDR2 FQNEAQ (reference sequence). Trimming left V 4 bases short and J 2 bases short, with 17 bases between. The CDR3 covers 16 residues. The CDR3, as DNA: TGTGCCAGCAGCTCCGCCCGAGGTGGGGGAAACACTGAAGCTTTCTTT. Translating gives CASSSARGGGNTEAFF.

The chain combines TRBV27 with TRBJ2-1; a possible D gene is TRBD1 (6 bases). V was cut by 6 bases and J by 7 bases, with 10 bases left in between. Germline V gives CDR1 MNHEY, CDR2 SMNVEV (reference sequence). The CDR3 length is 12 residues. The CDR3 loop reads CASSVTGNEQFF. The DNA of the CDR3 is TGTGCCAGCAGCGTCACAGGGAATGAGCAGTTCTTC.

This clonotype was counted a few times. The CDR3 region is CASSVALQGFYGYTF. CDR3 nucleotide sequence: TGTGCCAGCAGCGTAGCCTTACAGGGTTTCTATGGCTACACCTTC. V usage is TRBV9 and J usage is TRBJ1-2, with a possible D match to TRBD1 (6 bases). V was trimmed by 0 bases and J by 4 bases, leaving 13 bases between them. From germline, CDR1 is SGDLS and CDR2 YYNGEE. The CDR3 runs 15 residues. The entire variable domain, with the rest obtained from reference TRBV9 and TRBJ1-2, is as follows: DSGVTQTPKHLITATGQRVTLRCSPRSGDLSVYWYQQSLDQGLQFLIQYYNGEERAKGNILERFSAQQFPDLHSELNLSSLELGDSALYFCASSVALQGFYGYTFGSGTRLTVV.

Ten or more counts support this clonotype. The V gene is TRBV7-2, the J gene TRBJ2-5; tentatively, D is TRBD1 (6 bases). The V gene's germline CDR1 is SGHTA and CDR2 FQGNSA. The CDR3 loop spans 14 amino acids. Trimming left V 5 bases short and J 1 base short, with 11 bases between. The CDR3 nucleotides read TGTGCCAGCAGCGCAACAGGGCCCCAAGAGACCCAGTACTTC. Its protein product is CASSATGPQETQYF.

This clonotype was picked up a small number of times. The chain joins TRBV7-9 to TRBJ2-1; D is perhaps TRBD2 (6 bases). The CDR3 consists of 17 residues. V was clipped by 5 bases and J by 0 bases, with 17 bases between them. The germline gives CDR1 SEHNR, CDR2 FQNEAQ (reference sequence). Here the CDR3 DNA reads TGTGCCAGCAGCCACGTGGCCGGGACTTACTCCTACAATGAGCAGTTCTTC. Its protein is CASSHVAGTYSYNEQFF.

In this sample, this clonotype turned up many times. The chain links TRBV7-2 to TRBJ1-1; no definite D call. The V gene's germline CDR1 is SGHTA and CDR2 FQGNSA. V dropped 7 bases and J dropped 0 bases, with 6 bases sitting between them. The CDR3 has 12 amino acids. CDR3 in DNA: TGTGCCAGCACCCTAATGAACACTGAAGCTTTCTTT. Protein sequence: CASTLMNTEAFF.

This clonotype appeared many times. The V and J genes are TRBV7-2 and TRBJ1-1, with D maybe TRBD1 (5 bases). V gave up 0 bases and J gave up 0 bases, with 17 bases separating them. This CDR3 is built from 18 residues. Germline CDR1 and CDR2: SGHTA and FQGNSA. The CDR3: CASSLAPVGGRMNTEAFF. CDR3 DNA sequence: TGTGCCAGCAGCTTAGCCCCAGTGGGGGGACGGATGAACACTGAAGCTTTCTTT.

The chain links TRBV28 to TRBJ1-4; 10 bases match TRBD1. This CDR3 is 16 amino acids long. With 6 bases clipped from V and 8 bases from J, the junction kept 12 bases outside the gene matches. Germline V lookup: CDR1 MDHEN, CDR2 SYDVKM. Here the CDR3 reads CASSGTGASLREKLFF. The CDR3 DNA follows: TGTGCCAGCAGCGGGACAGGGGCCTCTCTTCGGGAAAAACTGTTTTTT.

This clonotype has at least ten counts. The chain has TRBV24-1 and TRBJ1-5, with 7 bases matching TRBD1. The CDR3 length is 17 residues. The V segment lost 3 bases and the J segment 0 bases; nucleotides outside the gene matches: 7. Germline CDR1 and CDR2: KGHDR and SFDVKD. The CDR3 nucleotides read TGTGCCACCAGTGATACCCGGACAGGAAATAGCAATCAGCCCCAGCATTTT. It codes for CATSDTRTGNSNQPQHF.